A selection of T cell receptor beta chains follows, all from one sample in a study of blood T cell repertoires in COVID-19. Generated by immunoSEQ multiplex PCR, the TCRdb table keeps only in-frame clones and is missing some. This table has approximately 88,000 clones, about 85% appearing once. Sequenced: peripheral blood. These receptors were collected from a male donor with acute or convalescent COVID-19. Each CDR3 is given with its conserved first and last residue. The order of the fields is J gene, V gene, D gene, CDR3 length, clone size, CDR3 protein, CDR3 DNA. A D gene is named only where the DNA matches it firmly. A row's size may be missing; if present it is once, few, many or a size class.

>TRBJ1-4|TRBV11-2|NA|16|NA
CASSPREAGNGEKLFF
TGTGCCAGCAGCCCCCGGGAGGCCGGGAACGGTGAAAAACTGTTTTTT
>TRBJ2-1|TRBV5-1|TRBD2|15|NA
CASSLSLAGSPEQFF
TGCGCCAGCAGCTTGAGTCTAGCGGGGAGCCCTGAGCAGTTCTTC
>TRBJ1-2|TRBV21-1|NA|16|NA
CASSPRDRAIHYGYTF
TGTGCCAGCAGCCCCCGGGACAGGGCTATTCACTATGGCTACACCTTC
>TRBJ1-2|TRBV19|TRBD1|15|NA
CASSPRTGLGYGYTF
TGTGCCAGTAGTCCGAGGACAGGGTTGGGCTATGGCTACACCTTC
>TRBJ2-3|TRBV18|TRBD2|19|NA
CASSRNPRTSGGSTDTQYF
TGTGCCAGCTCACGGAACCCACGGACTAGCGGGGGCAGCACAGATACGCAGTATTTT
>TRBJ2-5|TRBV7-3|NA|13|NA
CASSLRVSETQYF
TGTGCCAGCAGCTTACGGGTCTCAGAGACCCAGTACTTC
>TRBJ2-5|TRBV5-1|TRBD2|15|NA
CASSNSGGESETQYF
TGCGCCAGCAGCAACAGCGGGGGGGAATCGGAGACCCAGTACTTC
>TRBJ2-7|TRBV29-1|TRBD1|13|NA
CSVEAQGAYEQYF
TGCAGCGTTGAGGCGCAGGGGGCATACGAGCAGTACTTC
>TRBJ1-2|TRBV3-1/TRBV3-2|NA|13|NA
CASSQPQGFGYTF
TGTGCCAGCAGCCAACCTCAGGGGTTTGGCTACACCTTC
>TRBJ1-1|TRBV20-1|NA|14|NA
CSASFGGENTEAFF
TGCAGTGCTAGTTTTGGGGGGGAGAACACTGAAGCTTTCTTT
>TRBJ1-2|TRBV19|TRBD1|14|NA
CASRRDRPGDGYTF
TGTGCCAGTAGGCGGGACAGACCAGGCGATGGCTACACCTTC
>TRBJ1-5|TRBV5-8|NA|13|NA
CATSGGFGQPQHF
TGTGCCACCTCAGGAGGGTTTGGCCAGCCCCAGCATTTT
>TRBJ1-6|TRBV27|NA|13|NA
CASSLVDNSPLHF
TGTGCCAGCAGTTTAGTAGATAATTCACCCCTCCACTTT
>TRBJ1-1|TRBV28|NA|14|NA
CASSSHSGERSAFF
TGTGCCAGCAGTTCGCACTCAGGGGAAAGGTCAGCTTTCTTT
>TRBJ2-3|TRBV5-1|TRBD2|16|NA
CASSLVTSGGADTQYF
TGCGCCAGCAGCTTGGTAACTAGCGGGGGCGCAGATACGCAGTATTTT
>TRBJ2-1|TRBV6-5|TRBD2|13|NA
CASSQRGGHEQFF
TGTGCCAGCAGTCAGCGGGGGGGCCATGAGCAGTTCTTC
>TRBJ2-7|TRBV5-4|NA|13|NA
CASSLERSYEQYF
TGTGCCAGCAGCTTGGAGAGGTCCTACGAGCAGTACTTC
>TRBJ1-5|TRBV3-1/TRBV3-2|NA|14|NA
CASSLGTLGQPQHF
TGTGCCAGCAGCCTCGGGACTTTAGGCCAGCCCCAGCATTTT
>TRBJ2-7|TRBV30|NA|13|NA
CACHPGSSYEQYF
TGTGCCTGTCATCCAGGATCCTCCTACGAGCAGTACTTC
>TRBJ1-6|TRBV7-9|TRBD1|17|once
CASSPNPVPGQGSLLHF
TGTGCCAGCAGCCCAAATCCGGTCCCGGGACAGGGAAGTCTCCTCCACTTT
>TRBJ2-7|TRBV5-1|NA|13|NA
CASSLDGTYEQYF
TGCGCCAGCAGCTTGGACGGGACCTACGAGCAGTACTTC
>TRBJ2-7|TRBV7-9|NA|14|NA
CASSVVGGTYEQYF
TGTGCCAGCAGCGTTGTAGGCGGTACCTACGAGCAGTACTTC
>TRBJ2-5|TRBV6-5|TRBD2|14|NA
CASTPPGRRETQYF
TGTGCCAGCACGCCGCCCGGGAGGAGGGAGACCCAGTACTTC
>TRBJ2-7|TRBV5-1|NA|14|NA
CASSLAGVTYEQYF
TGCGCCAGCAGCTTGGCGGGGGTGACCTACGAGCAGTACTTC
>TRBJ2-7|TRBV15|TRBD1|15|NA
CATSTAGGAPYEQYF
TGTGCCACCAGCACGGCAGGGGGCGCACCCTACGAGCAGTACTTC
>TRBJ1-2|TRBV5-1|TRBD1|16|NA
CASSLGAGDRRGGYTF
TGCGCCAGCAGCTTGGGGGCCGGGGACAGACGGGGCGGCTACACCTTC
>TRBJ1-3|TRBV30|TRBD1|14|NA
CAWRNRGAGNTIYF
TGTGCCTGGAGGAACAGGGGCGCTGGAAACACCATATATTTT
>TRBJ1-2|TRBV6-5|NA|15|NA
CASSPPGRGVYGYTF
TGTGCCAGCAGTCCTCCAGGGCGGGGGGTCTATGGCTACACCTTC
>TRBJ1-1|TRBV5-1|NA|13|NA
CASSAGQYTEAFF
TGCGCCAGCAGCGCCGGACAGTACACTGAAGCTTTCTTT
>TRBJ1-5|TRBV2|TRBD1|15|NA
CASREQGISNQPQHF
TGTGCCAGCAGGGAACAGGGGATTAGCAATCAGCCCCAGCATTTT
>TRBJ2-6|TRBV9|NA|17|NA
CASSVGGDPSGANVLTF
TGTGCCAGCAGCGTAGGCGGGGACCCCTCTGGGGCCAACGTCCTGACTTTC